Detailed here is one T cell receptor (beta chain). The record originates from a study of blood T cell repertoires in COVID-19. Study at large: COVID-19 samples collected from the United States, Italy and Spain covered acute and convalescent phases.

Method: immunoSEQ multiplex PCR; TCRdb's copy keeps in-frame clones and lacks some. This sample has 80,000 to 95,000 clones; about nine tenths occur once, and the top ten carry 2.5% to 3.5%. The CDR3 spans 18 residues. Germline trimming cut 5 bases from V and 0 bases from J; bases unmatched to any gene: 13. CDR1 and CDR2 (germline): SGHRS, YFSETQ. This clonotype was sampled from a woman aged 50 to 60 with active or convalescent COVID-19. The chain couples TRBV5-1 to TRBJ2-1, with 8 nucleotides matching TRBD2. Sequencing input: peripheral blood. CDR3 loop: CASSVRLAGRSSYNEQFF. Here the CDR3 DNA reads TGCGCCAGCAGTGTTAGGCTAGCGGGCCGTAGCTCCTACAATGAGCAGTTCTTC.